This TCR beta chain was recorded in a study of T cells in Graves' hyperthyroidism and ophthalmopathy. The CDR3 runs 13 residues. The ends were cut back, 8 bases at V and 5 bases at J, with 18 bases in the middle. Per the germline V gene, CDR1 is SQVTM and CDR2 is ANQGSEA. Notes on this clonotype: No antigen is known for it.

General study points: Most expanded thyroid clonotypes above 0.001 recurred in blood.

The investigators amplified TCR beta CDR3 regions from RNA transcripts. The HTBI primer set was used in a first-round RT-PCR of the TCR CDR3. TCRdb reanalysed the multiplex PCR reads using MiXCR and keeps one entry per CDR3 protein. In the table there are approximately 590,000 distinct CDR3 sequences, around 42% of which are singletons. Absent ophthalmopathy progression within 18 months defined stable Graves' hyperthyroidism. Participants, patients aged 18 to 65, had newly diagnosed hyperthyroidism with a duration under 2 months. The receptor's source is a young woman with Graves' hyperthyroidism. This chain joins TRBV29-1 and TRBJ2-5; possibly TRBD1 for D (6 bases). Sequenced material: peripheral blood or thyroid tissue (not recorded which). DNA of the CDR3: TGCAGCATCCTGACAGGAGTCGGGGAGACCCAGTACTTC. Translating gives CSILTGVGETQYF.